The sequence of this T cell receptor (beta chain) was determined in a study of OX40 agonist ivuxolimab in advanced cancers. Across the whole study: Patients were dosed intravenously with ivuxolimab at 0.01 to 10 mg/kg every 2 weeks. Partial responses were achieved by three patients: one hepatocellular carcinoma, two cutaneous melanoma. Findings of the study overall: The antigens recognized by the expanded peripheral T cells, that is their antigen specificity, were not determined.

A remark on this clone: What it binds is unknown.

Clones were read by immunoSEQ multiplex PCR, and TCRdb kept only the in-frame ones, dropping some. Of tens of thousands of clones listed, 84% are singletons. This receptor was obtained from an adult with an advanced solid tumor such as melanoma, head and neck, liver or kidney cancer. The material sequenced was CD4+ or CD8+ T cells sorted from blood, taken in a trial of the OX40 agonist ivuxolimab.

CDR3 bases: TGTGCCAGCAGCTTAATTTTTGCAGGGGTCCAAGAGACCCAGTACTTC. It codes for CASSLIFAGVQETQYF. The chain joins TRBV5-6 to TRBJ2-5; perhaps TRBD1 as D (6 bases). The V end was cut by 2 bases, the J end by 1 base, with 15 bases between. CDR1 is SGHDT and CDR2 is YYEEEE in the germline V gene. This CDR3 comprises 16 residues.